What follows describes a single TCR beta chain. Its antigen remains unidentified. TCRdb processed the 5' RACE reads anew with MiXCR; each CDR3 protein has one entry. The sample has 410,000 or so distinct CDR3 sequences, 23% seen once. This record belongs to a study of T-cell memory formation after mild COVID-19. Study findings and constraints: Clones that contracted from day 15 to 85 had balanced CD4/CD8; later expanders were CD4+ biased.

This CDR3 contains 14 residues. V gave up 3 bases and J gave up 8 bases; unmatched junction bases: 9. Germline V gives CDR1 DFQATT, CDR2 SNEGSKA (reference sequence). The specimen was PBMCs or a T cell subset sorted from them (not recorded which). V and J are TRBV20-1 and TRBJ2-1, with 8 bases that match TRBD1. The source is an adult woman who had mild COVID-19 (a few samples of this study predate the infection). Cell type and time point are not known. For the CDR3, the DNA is TGCAGTGCTAGGGACGGACAGGGTGGCGATGAGCAGTTCTTC. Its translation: CSARDGQGGDEQFF.